What follows describes a single T cell receptor (beta chain). Its antigen has not been determined. No clone much larger than this one lies a single base away; base qualities are absent. For TCRbeta CDR3 sequencing, genomic DNA from the sorted cells was extracted using the QIAGEN DNeasy Blood and Tissue Kit. High-throughput TCRbeta CDR3 sequencing was carried out commercially through immunoSEQ, with PCR amplification with bias correction and internal controls included. The authors' analysis ran thus. Unique productive TCRbeta sequences were defined by CDR3 nucleotide sequence where primers matched, otherwise by CDR3 amino acid sequence with Vbeta and Jbeta genes. Donor-reactive sequences were defined as at least 5-fold expanded in CFSE-low cells versus unstimulated cells, with frequency of at least 0.01% in CFSE-low cells. Jensen-Shannon divergence, calculated on the top 100 TCRbeta sequences ranked by frequency, was used to quantify repertoire divergence. For any sample with multiple sequencing runs, sorting error was corrected in each run separately before the runs were pooled. TCRdb holds this immuneACCESS table with in-frame rearrangements only. Some clones are missing; in checked studies, unresolved V genes explain under half, and the rest has no known cause. V and J calls and clone size follow that table, whereas D and trimming were derived from the DNA. The sample table holds more than 25,000 clones, of which 70% to 85% were seen once. The ten largest account for more than 2% of the sample.

Blood from healthy controls was obtained either as purchased buffy coats or from healthy volunteers. Healthy control blood was processed to PBMCs with a Ficoll density gradient and then cryopreserved, whereas patient PBMCs were collected both before and after transplant. These data come from a study of Tregs in tolerant kidney transplant recipients (dated by TCRdb to the late 2010s). For context, the study as a whole: Additional Treg samples were obtained from an approximately three-day mixed lymphocyte reaction with belatacept, with some samples followed by a 5-day donor restimulation, before recipient CD4+CD25+CD127- cells were sorted. Several methods of expanding Tregs specific for an allogeneic donor were compared by TCRbeta repertoire sequencing in a few healthy controls. During sorting of primary belatacept mixed lymphocyte reaction cultures, recipient cells were distinguished from donor cells with antibodies. Before combined kidney and bone marrow transplantation, this study identified donor-specific regulatory T cells using TCRbeta sequencing and then followed those same cells after transplant.

V is pared back by 2 bases and J by 1 base, with 10 bases lying between the germline termini. The CDR3 holds 15 amino acids from the cysteine to the phenylalanine. The kept DNA is CDR3 alone, 45 bases in frame from the first base. CDR1 MNHEY and CDR2 SVGAGI were looked up in the germline V gene. General findings and caveats noted by the study authors: Biological reproducibility was not directly addressed, though technical replication error appeared minimal. Because the study included only a small number of patients, the results must be confirmed in larger populations and under other immunosuppression protocols. Expanding Tregs with activated donor B cells appeared to identify the most biologically relevant and donor-specific TCRbeta repertoire.

This TCR derives from a human donor in good health. Sequenced sample: Tregs from blood cultured with allogeneic cells. The sequence is built from TRBV6-5 and TRBJ2-3; a tentative D match to TRBD2 spans 6 bases. The encoded CDR3 is CASSYRGLGTDTQYF. The sequenced DNA: TGTGCCAGCAGTTACCGGGGGTTGGGCACAGATACGCAGTATTTT.